The clone carrying this T cell receptor (beta chain) showed up just a few times. The target antigen is unknown. This sample is part of a study of CD8 T cells in ankylosing spondylitis. Findings and limits, study-wide: Blood from ankylosing spondylitis patients appeared to carry a characteristic eight-variant TCR beta motif.

The CDR3 runs to 16 residues. V trimming: 4 bases; J trimming: 5 bases; junction bases outside the gene matches: 11. Germline lookup yields CDR1 LGHDT and CDR2 YNNKEL (reference sequence). TCRdb re-derived calls from the 5' RACE reads in MiXCR, one entry per CDR3 protein. The data hold some 140,000 distinct CDR3 sequences, with more than 15% observed a single time. The clonotype comes from a male donor with ankylosing spondylitis. The rearrangement joins TRBV3-1 to TRBJ2-5, with TRBD2 identical over 9 bases. Sequenced sample: blood, either unsorted or a sorted T cell fraction (not recorded which). In nucleotides, the CDR3 is TGTGCCAGCAGCCCCCCTGGCGGGAGGGCCTGGGAGACCCAGTACTTC. Translation: CASSPPGGRAWETQYF.